These 30 T cell receptor beta chains were sequenced from one sample in a study of PD-L1 blockade in urothelial cancer. The method was immunoSEQ multiplex PCR; TCRdb's version includes in-frame clones alone and lacks a portion of them. Of some 100,000 clones listed, 91% are singletons. The sample consisted of PBMCs, taken around atezolizumab (anti-PD-L1) treatment. The receptors originated from a woman aged 80 or over with urothelial cancer.

The chain couples TRBV18 to TRBJ2-5; 7 bases align to TRBD1. This CDR3 contains 16 residues. Looked up from germline, CDR1 is KGHSH and CDR2 is LQKENI. The J segment lost 2 bases and the V segment lost 3 bases, leaving 9 bases of the junction unmatched. CDR3 loop: CASSPLRGMAQETQYF. The CDR3, as DNA: TGTGCCAGCTCACCGCTCAGGGGGATGGCTCAAGAGACCCAGTACTTC.

The chain employs TRBV18 and TRBJ1-5; possibly TRBD1 for D (6 bases). The V and J ends lost 0 bases and 5 bases respectively, with 17 bases between them. Germline V CDR1 and CDR2: KGHSH, LQKENI. CDR3 length equals 17 residues. CDR3 region: CASSPPGYREEDQPQHF. The CDR3 DNA follows: TGTGCCAGCTCACCACCGGGCTACAGGGAAGAAGATCAGCCCCAGCATTTT.

The gene calls are TRBV28 and TRBJ1-4; D is unresolved. Germline V lookup: CDR1 MDHEN, CDR2 SYDVKM. The CDR3 totals 15 residues. Trimming took off 4 bases at V and 3 bases at J, with 12 bases between the two ends. CDR3: CASSSGSRANEKLFF. The CDR3 DNA reads as TGTGCCAGCAGTTCCGGATCGAGGGCTAATGAAAAACTGTTTTTT.

V and J are TRBV28 and TRBJ1-1; 7 positions match TRBD1. Germline V CDR1 and CDR2: MDHEN, SYDVKM. V shed 6 bases, J shed 5 bases, and the junction held 9 bases outside the gene matches. The CDR3 spans 14 residues. This CDR3 reads CASSRWTGITEAFF. CDR3 in DNA: TGTGCCAGCAGCCGCTGGACAGGAATAACTGAAGCTTTCTTT.

The chain joins TRBV4-2 to TRBJ2-2, with D hard to call. Trimming removed 1 base at V and 6 bases at J, with 3 bases between. The CDR3 has 12 residues. CDR1 is LGHNA and CDR2 is YNFKEQ in the germline V gene. CDR3 protein: CASSQVSGELFF. CDR3 sequence (DNA): TGTGCCAGCAGCCAAGTATCCGGGGAGCTGTTTTTT.

The chain carries TRBV5-6 and TRBJ1-2; the D gene is possibly TRBD1 (6 bases). The germline V and J ends were trimmed by 4 bases and 7 bases, with 20 bases remaining between them. Germline loops: CDR1 SGHDT, CDR2 YYEEEE. This CDR3 is built from 15 residues. CDR3 in DNA: TGTGCCAGCAGCCGCAGAACCCGGACAGATCGTGGCTACACCTTC. Amino acids: CASSRRTRTDRGYTF.

This clone has only one observation. The V call is TRBV30, the J call TRBJ2-2; 7 bases agree with TRBD1. The CDR3 is 15 amino acids. V gave up 2 bases and J gave up 1 base; unmatched junction bases: 4. Germline-derived CDR1 and CDR2 are GTSNPN and SVGIG (reference sequence). CDR3 in DNA: TGTGCCTGGAGTAGGGGGCCGGTGAACACCGGGGAGCTGTTTTTT. Its protein is CAWSRGPVNTGELFF.

This chain joins TRBV30 and TRBJ2-2; D is possibly TRBD1 (5 bases). Trimming stripped 5 bases from V and 5 bases from J, with 12 bases between. CDR1 and CDR2 (germline): GTSNPN, SVGIG (reference sequence). The CDR3 has 13 amino acids. CDR3 in DNA: TGTGCCTGGGGGGCCACCACGACCGGGGAGCTGTTTTTT. Translated: CAWGATTTGELFF.

The V and J genes are TRBV10-3 and TRBJ1-2; 8 positions match TRBD1. With V trimmed by 7 bases and J by 7 bases, 11 bases remained unmatched. From germline, CDR1 is ENHRY and CDR2 SYGVKD. The length of the CDR3 is 14 residues. The CDR3 loop reads CAITAGTGGGGYTF. The CDR3 DNA reads as TGTGCCATCACCGCCGGGACAGGAGGTGGTGGCTACACCTTC.

The V and J genes are TRBV6-6 and TRBJ1-1, with D tentatively TRBD1 (6 bases). Between the trimmed V and J ends, which lost 4 bases and 7 bases, there was a span of 10 bases. The CDR3 contains 12 residues. The germline gives CDR1 MNHNY, CDR2 SVGAGI (reference sequence). CDR3 in amino acids: CASSFIQGEAFF. The CDR3, as DNA: TGTGCCAGCAGTTTCATACAGGGTGAAGCTTTCTTT.

The chain employs TRBV30 and TRBJ2-2; a weak D match, TRBD2 (5 bases). The ends were cut back, 0 bases at V and 2 bases at J, with 16 bases in the middle. Germline CDR1 reads GTSNPN; CDR2 reads SVGIG (reference sequence). This CDR3 comprises 17 residues. The CDR3 DNA follows: TGTGCCTGGAGTGTACCCCGGACTCTTAGTAACACCGGGGAGCTGTTTTTT. Its protein product is CAWSVPRTLSNTGELFF. The full variable domain, in which reference TRBV30 and TRBJ2-2 provide the parts outside the CDR3, is SQTIHQWPATLVQPVGSPLSLECTVEGTSNPNLYWYRQAAGRGLQLLFYSVGIGQISSEVPQNLSASRPQDRQFILSSKKLLLSDSGFYLCAWSVPRTLSNTGELFFGEGSRLTVL.

This chain joins TRBV20-1 and TRBJ1-1, with D unclear. The germline V and J ends were trimmed by 6 bases and 1 base, with 6 bases remaining between them. This CDR3 has 11 residues. Germline-derived CDR1 and CDR2 are DFQATT and SNEGSKA (reference sequence). CDR3 loop: CSATQNTEAFF. The CDR3 nucleotides are TGCAGTGCGACACAGAACACTGAAGCTTTCTTT.

This chain joins TRBV29-1 and TRBJ2-7; TRBD2 matches 13 bases. The CDR3 is made up of 16 amino acids. Germline values: CDR1 SQVTM, CDR2 ANQGSEA. With 1 base clipped from V and 0 bases from J, the junction kept 3 bases outside the gene matches. CDR3 in DNA: TGCAGCGTTGAAGGACTAGCGGGAGGTTCCTCCTACGAGCAGTACTTC. Protein sequence: CSVEGLAGGSSYEQYF.

On this clone itself: At one of its ends the junction is not consistent with the germline gene, which may arise from a read error. The chain carries TRBV15 and TRBJ2-1; 13 nucleotides agree with TRBD2. CDR1 is LNHNV and CDR2 is YYDKDF in the germline V gene (reference sequence). The CDR3 sequence is 16 residues long. CDR3: CATSRERTSGGNEQFF. In nucleotides, the CDR3 is TGTGCCACCAGTAGAGAGCGGACTAGCGGGGGCAATGAGCAGTTCTTC. Complete variable domain (other parts from reference TRBV15 and TRBJ2-1): DAMVIQNPRYQVTQFGKPVTLSCSQTLNHNVMYWYQQKSSQAPKLLFHYYDKDFNNEADTPDNFQSRRPNTSFCFLDIRSPGLGDTAMYLCATSRERTSGGNEQFFGPGTRLTVL.

V is TRBV9 and J is TRBJ1-2; D may be TRBD1 (5 bases). The CDR3 runs 11 residues. The germline V gene has CDR1 SGDLS and CDR2 YYNGEE. V lost 7 bases, J lost 8 bases, and 12 bases lay in between. CDR3 amino acids: CASGAGEGYTF. The CDR3, as DNA: TGTGCCAGCGGGGCAGGTGAAGGCTACACCTTC.

V and J are TRBV28 and TRBJ2-7, with 9 bases fitting TRBD1. The V segment lost 6 bases and the J segment 7 bases; nucleotides outside the gene matches: 7. CDR3 length: 13 amino acids. Per germline, CDR1 MDHEN and CDR2 SYDVKM. The CDR3 DNA follows: TGTGCCAGCAGGCGGACAGGGGTGGGAGAGCAGTACTTC. Protein: CASRRTGVGEQYF.

This chain joins TRBV7-2 and TRBJ2-2; 9 bases are shared with TRBD2. CDR1 and CDR2 from the germline V gene are SGHTA and FQGNSA. After removal of 1 base from V and 4 bases from J, the junction contained 10 bases not matched to a gene. This CDR3 spans 18 amino acids. The DNA for the CDR3 is TGTGCCAGCAGCTTAGGGGGCGGGAGGGCCGGGGGCACCGGGGAGCTGTTTTTT. Its translation is CASSLGGGRAGGTGELFF.

The rearrangement links TRBV10-3 to TRBJ2-7; TRBD2 is a possible D gene (6 bases). Germline V gene lookup returns CDR1 ENHRY and CDR2 SYGVKD. V was pared by 8 bases and J by 2 bases, with 10 bases between. The CDR3 is 12 amino acids. For the CDR3, the DNA is TGTGCCATCGCGGGGCTTCCCTACGAGCAGTACTTC. Translated: CAIAGLPYEQYF.

This clone has a single count. The junction does not match germline at one end; this may be a read error. V usage is TRBV6-6 and J usage is TRBJ1-1; no clear D gene. The CDR3 covers 13 residues. Germline V CDR1 and CDR2: MNHNY, SVGAGI (reference sequence). The CDR3 is CAGSYVVNTEAFF. In DNA form, the CDR3 reads TGTGCCGGCAGTTACGTAGTGAACACTGAAGCTTTCTTT.

The chain recombines TRBV18 with TRBJ2-4; 10 bases align to TRBD1. The length of the CDR3 is 16 residues. The junction had 10 bases not matched to a gene; V was cut back by 4 bases and J by 7 bases. Germline CDR1 reads KGHSH; CDR2 reads LQKENI. The CDR3 protein is CASSQPGQGSGNIQYF. CDR3 nucleotides: TGTGCCAGCTCACAACCGGGACAGGGGAGCGGGAACATTCAGTACTTC.

The chain links TRBV4-1 to TRBJ1-5; weak D call: TRBD1 (5 bases). The V gene's germline CDR1 is MGHRA and CDR2 YSYEKL. This CDR3 is built from 16 residues. With 0 bases removed from V and 2 bases from J, the gap between germline ends came to 11 bases. CDR3 region: CASSQEAGRGNQPQHF. The CDR3 DNA reads as TGCGCCAGCAGCCAAGAGGCAGGGCGCGGCAATCAGCCCCAGCATTTT.

With respect to this clone: Other DNA sequences from this sample encode an identical CDR3 as well. The rearrangement links TRBV7-9 to TRBJ1-5; 9 bases are a match to TRBD1. The CDR3 totals 15 residues. After removal of 5 bases from V and 7 bases from J, the junction contained 9 bases not matched to a gene. The germline V gene has CDR1 SEHNR and CDR2 FQNEAQ (reference sequence). CDR3: CASSLGTGIDQPQHF. The CDR3 DNA reads TGTGCCAGCAGCCTCGGGACAGGGATTGACCAGCCCCAGCATTTT.

On this clone itself: Relative to the germline gene, one junction end is altered; a read error may explain this. This chain connects TRBV10-3 to TRBJ2-7; 14 nucleotides match TRBD2. The germline CDR1 and CDR2 sequences are ENHRY and SYGVKD. The CDR3 sequence is 14 residues long. In DNA form, the CDR3 reads TGTGCCATCAGTACCGGGACAGGCGGGACTAGCGGGAGTTTC. Amino acids: CAISTGTGGTSGSF.

The rearrangement uses TRBV18 and TRBJ2-7; 7 bases fit TRBD1. With V trimmed by 2 bases and J by 2 bases, 6 bases remained unmatched. CDR3 size: 15 residues. Germline CDR1 reads KGHSH; CDR2 reads LQKENI. CDR3 protein: CASSPVWDSPYEQYF. CDR3 DNA: TGTGCCAGCTCACCAGTGTGGGACAGCCCCTACGAGCAGTACTTC.

V is TRBV9 and J is TRBJ2-7; 8 bases are shared with TRBD1. The CDR3 consists of 16 residues. The J segment lost 0 bases and the V segment lost 2 bases, leaving 7 bases of the junction unmatched. Germline V lookup: CDR1 SGDLS, CDR2 YYNGEE. CDR3 region: CASSVGGQASSYEQYF. CDR3 in DNA: TGTGCCAGCAGCGTGGGGGGACAGGCGAGCTCCTACGAGCAGTACTTC.

The chain combines TRBV2 with TRBJ2-1; 7 bases match TRBD2. The junction had 6 bases not matched to a gene; V was cut back by 10 bases and J by 0 bases. CDR3 length: 14 amino acids. Germline CDR1 and CDR2: SNHLY and FYNNEI. CDR3 in amino acids: CATEAGVSYNEQFF. The DNA for the CDR3 is TGTGCCACCGAGGCGGGAGTCTCCTACAATGAGCAGTTCTTC.

The chain uses TRBV18 and TRBJ1-1, with 7 bases identical to TRBD1. The germline CDR1 and CDR2 sequences are KGHSH and LQKENI. Trimming at V came to 5 bases and at J to 5 bases, leaving 2 bases not matched to a gene. The CDR3 is 12 residues long. CDR3 sequence: CASSAQGTEAFF. The CDR3 DNA is TGTGCCAGCTCAGCACAGGGGACTGAAGCTTTCTTT.

The chain is built from TRBV19 and TRBJ2-7; TRBD2 might be the D (5 bases). V lost 2 bases and J lost 5, with 10 bases in between. Germline CDR1 LNHDA, CDR2 SQIVND (reference sequence). The length of the CDR3 is 13 residues. The CDR3 spells CASSISRVDEQYF. CDR3 bases: TGTGCCAGTAGTATATCGAGGGTCGACGAGCAGTACTTC. Based on the CDR3 plus reference TRBV19 and TRBJ2-7, the full variable domain is DGGITQSPKYLFRKEGQNVTLSCEQNLNHDAMYWYRQDPGQGLRLIYYSQIVNDFQKGDIAEGYSVSREKKESFPLTVTSAQKNPTAFYLCASSISRVDEQYFGPGTRLTVT.

This clone was recorded a few times. This chain connects TRBV7-2 to TRBJ2-7; the match to TRBD2 covers 9 bases. This CDR3 comprises 14 residues. From germline, CDR1 is SGHTA and CDR2 FQGNSA. Trimming at V came to 5 bases and at J to 2 bases, leaving 4 bases not matched to a gene. CDR3 sequence (DNA): TGTGCCAGCAGCGAGACTAGCGGTCCCTACGAGCAGTACTTC. Amino acids: CASSETSGPYEQYF.

The chain combines TRBV10-1 with TRBJ1-5; 10 bases match TRBD1. J gave up 6 bases and V 3 bases, and 5 bases lay outside the gene matches. Germline CDR1 reads WNHNN; CDR2 reads SYGVQD (reference sequence). The CDR3 extends over 15 amino acids. The CDR3 nucleotides read TGCGCCAGCAGTGATGGGGACAGGGGAGGTCAGCCCCAGCATTTT. Translated, it gives CASSDGDRGGQPQHF.